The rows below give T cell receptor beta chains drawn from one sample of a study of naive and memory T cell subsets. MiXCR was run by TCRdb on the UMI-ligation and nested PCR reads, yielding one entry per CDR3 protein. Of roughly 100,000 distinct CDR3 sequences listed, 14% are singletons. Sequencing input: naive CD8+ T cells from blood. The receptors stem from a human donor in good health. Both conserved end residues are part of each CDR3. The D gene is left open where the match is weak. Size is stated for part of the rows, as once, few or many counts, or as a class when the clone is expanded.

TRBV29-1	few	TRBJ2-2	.	TGCAGCGTTGTACAGGAGAACGGGGAGCTGTTTTTT	CSVVQENGELFF
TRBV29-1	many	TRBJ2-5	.	TGCAGCGCGAGGGGGGAGACCCAGTACTTC	CSARGETQYF
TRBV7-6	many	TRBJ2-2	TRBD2	TGTGCCAGCAGCCTGGATCCCTTACGACTAGCGGGGAACACCGGGGAGCTGTTTTTT	CASSLDPLRLAGNTGELFF
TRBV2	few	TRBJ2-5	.	TGTGCCAGCAGTCTATACGGGGAAGGAGAGACCCAGTACTTC	CASSLYGEGETQYF
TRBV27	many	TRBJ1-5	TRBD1	TGTGCCAGCAGGCCGGACAGGGAGCTTGATAGCAATCAGCCCCAGCATTTT	CASRPDRELDSNQPQHF
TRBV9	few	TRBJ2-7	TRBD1	TGTGCCAGCACCCCCGGGACAGGGAACTACGAGCAGTACTTC	CASTPGTGNYEQYF
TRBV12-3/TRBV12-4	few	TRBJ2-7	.	TGTGCCAGCACTAGCTGGGACTCATCGTCTTACGAGCAGTACTTC	CASTSWDSSSYEQYF
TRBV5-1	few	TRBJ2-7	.	TGCGCCAGCAGACCGGACGGGACCTACGAGCAGTACTTC	CASRPDGTYEQYF
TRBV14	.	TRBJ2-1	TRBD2	TGTGCCAGCAGCCAAGCGCTAGCGGTCTACAATGAGCAGTTCTTC	CASSQALAVYNEQFF
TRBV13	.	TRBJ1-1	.	TGTGCCAGCAGCTTACGTACCACCCAGGGGATGAACACTGAAGCTTTCTTT	CASSLRTTQGMNTEAFF
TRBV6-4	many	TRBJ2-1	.	TGTGCCAGCAAACCGCTGACTAGTAGAGGTCTTAGTCGGTTCTTC	CASKPLTSRGLSRFF
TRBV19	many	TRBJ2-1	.	TGTGCCAGTAGTATTGCTGGCGATGAGCAGTTCTTC	CASSIAGDEQFF
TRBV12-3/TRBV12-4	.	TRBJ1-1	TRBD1	TGTGCCAGCAGTTACAGGGGAGACACTGAAGCTTTCTTT	CASSYRGDTEAFF
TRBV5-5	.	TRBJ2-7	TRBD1	TGTGCCAGCAGCTTGGTACAGGGGAACTCCTACGAGCAGTACTTC	CASSLVQGNSYEQYF
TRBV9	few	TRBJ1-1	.	TGTGCCAGCAGCCCGCCAAGGGCTAACACTGAAGCTTTCTTT	CASSPPRANTEAFF
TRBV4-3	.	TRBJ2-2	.	TGCGCCAGCAGCCAAGCCCTCCGGGAAAAGGCCGGGGAGCTGTTTTTT	CASSQALREKAGELFF
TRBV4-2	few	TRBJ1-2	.	TGTGCCAGCAGGTGGGGAGGGTTCCCCTATGGCTACACCTTC	CASRWGGFPYGYTF
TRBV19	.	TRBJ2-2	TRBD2	TGTGCCAGTAGTATCCGTCGTCTAGCGGCAAGCCACACCGGGGAGCTGTTTTTT	CASSIRRLAASHTGELFF
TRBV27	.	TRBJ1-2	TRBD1	TGTGCCAGCAGTCCCGGACAGGGGAAAGGCTACACCTTC	CASSPGQGKGYTF
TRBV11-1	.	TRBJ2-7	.	TGTGCCAGCAGCTCGCGAGAGGAGGCCCCCTACGAGCAGTACTTC	CASSSREEAPYEQYF
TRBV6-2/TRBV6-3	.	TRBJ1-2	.	TGTGCCAGCAGTACCGACCAGAGCCTAATAGGCTACACCTTC	CASSTDQSLIGYTF
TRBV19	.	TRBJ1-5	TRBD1	TGTGCCAGTAGTATACAGGGGGATTGGCCCCAGCATTTT	CASSIQGDWPQHF
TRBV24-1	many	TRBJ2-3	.	TGTGCCACCAGTGGTATACTAGGAGATACGCAGTATTTT	CATSGILGDTQYF
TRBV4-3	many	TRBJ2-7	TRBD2	TGCGCCAGCAGCCCTTGGACTAGCGGGGGGACGAGCTCCTACGAGCAGTACTTC	CASSPWTSGGTSSYEQYF
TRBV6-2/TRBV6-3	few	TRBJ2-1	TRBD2	TGTGCCAGCAGTTACGATGAGCGGGGTACCCACAATGAGCAGTTCTTC	CASSYDERGTHNEQFF
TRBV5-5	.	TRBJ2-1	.	TGTGCCAGCAGCATCCAGGGGAAGCGCTCCTACAATGAGCAGTTCTTC	CASSIQGKRSYNEQFF
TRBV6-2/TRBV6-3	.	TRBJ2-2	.	TGTGCCAGCCGGACATATAACCTGGACCGTCCGGGGGAGCTGTTTTTT	CASRTYNLDRPGELFF
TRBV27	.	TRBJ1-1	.	TGTGCCAGCACCCCTCAGGGTTGGAACACTGAAGCTTTCTTT	CASTPQGWNTEAFF
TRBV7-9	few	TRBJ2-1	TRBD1	TGTGCCAGCAGCCCCGAAGACAGGGGGCCGGAATACAATGAGCAGTTCTTC	CASSPEDRGPEYNEQFF
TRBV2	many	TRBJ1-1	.	TGTGCCAGCACTCCAAGCGATATAACGGCCGACACTGAAGCTTTCTTT	CASTPSDITADTEAFF
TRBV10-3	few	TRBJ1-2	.	TGTGCCATCAGTGACCCGGACAGCACCGTCTACTATGGCTACACCTTC	CAISDPDSTVYYGYTF
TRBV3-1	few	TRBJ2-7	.	TGTGCCAGCAGCCAAGACCGGACGGCGGGCGAGCAGTACTTC	CASSQDRTAGEQYF
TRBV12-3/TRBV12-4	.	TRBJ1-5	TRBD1	TGTGCCAGCAGCTCATTTGGGACAGTAAATCAGCCCCAGCATTTT	CASSSFGTVNQPQHF
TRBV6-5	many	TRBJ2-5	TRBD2	TGTGCCAGCAGTTCCCGGGGGGACCAAGAGACCCAGTACTTC	CASSSRGDQETQYF
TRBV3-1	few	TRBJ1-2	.	TGTGCCAGCAGCCACGACGGCTATGGCTACACCTTC	CASSHDGYGYTF
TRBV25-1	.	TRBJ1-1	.	TGTGCCAGCAGTGAATTAACGGTTAACACTGAAGCTTTCTTT	CASSELTVNTEAFF
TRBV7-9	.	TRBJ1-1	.	TGTGCCAGCAGCTTAAACCGAGATGAAGCTTTCTTT	CASSLNRDEAFF
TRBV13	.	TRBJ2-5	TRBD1	TGTGCCAGCAGCGGTGGGACAGTACAAGAGACCCAGTACTTC	CASSGGTVQETQYF
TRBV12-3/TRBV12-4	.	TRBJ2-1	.	TGTGCCAGCAGTGGAGGACCAGCCTACAATGAGCAGTTCTTC	CASSGGPAYNEQFF
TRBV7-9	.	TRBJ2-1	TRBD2	TGTGCCAGCAGCTTAGTTGGCCTAGCGGGAGACAATGAGCAGTTCTTC	CASSLVGLAGDNEQFF
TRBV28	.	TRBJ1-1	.	TGTGCCAGCAGTTTCAGGACCTTCTACACTGAAGCTTTCTTT	CASSFRTFYTEAFF
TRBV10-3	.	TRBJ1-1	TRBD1	TGTGCCATCTCCCCGGGACAGGGTAGAATTGAAGCTTTCTTT	CAISPGQGRIEAFF
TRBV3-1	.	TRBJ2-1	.	TGTGCCAGCAGCCAAGATTGGGGAAGGGGGGCTAATGAGCAGTTCTTC	CASSQDWGRGANEQFF
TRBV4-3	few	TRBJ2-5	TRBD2	TGCGCCAGCAGCCCCGGGACTAGCGGGGGGGAGACCCAGTACTTC	CASSPGTSGGETQYF
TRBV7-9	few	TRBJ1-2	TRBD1	TGTGCCAGCAGCTTTCTGGACAGGGGCTATGGCTACACCTTC	CASSFLDRGYGYTF
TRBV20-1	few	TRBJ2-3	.	TGCAGTGCTCCAGAAGGGGACTCGCAGTATTTT	CSAPEGDSQYF
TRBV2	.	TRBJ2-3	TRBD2	TGTGCCAGCAGGGGGACTAGCGGGAGACCCACAGATACGCAGTATTTT	CASRGTSGRPTDTQYF
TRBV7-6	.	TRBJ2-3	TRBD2	TGTGCCAGCAGCTACAGACTAGCGGGAAGTATGACAGATACGCAGTATTTT	CASSYRLAGSMTDTQYF
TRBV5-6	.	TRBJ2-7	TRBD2	TGTGCCAGCAGCCCGGGGGGGGCACTTCTCTACGAGCAGTACTTC	CASSPGGALLYEQYF
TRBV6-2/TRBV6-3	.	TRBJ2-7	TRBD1	TGTGCCAGCAGTCCCGGGACAGGTGGGGAGCAGTACTTC	CASSPGTGGEQYF
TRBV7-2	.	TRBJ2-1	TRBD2	TGTGCCAGCAGCTCTATGCCCCCGGGACTAGTCCTTATGGATACCGAGCAGTTCTTC	CASSSMPPGLVLMDTEQFF